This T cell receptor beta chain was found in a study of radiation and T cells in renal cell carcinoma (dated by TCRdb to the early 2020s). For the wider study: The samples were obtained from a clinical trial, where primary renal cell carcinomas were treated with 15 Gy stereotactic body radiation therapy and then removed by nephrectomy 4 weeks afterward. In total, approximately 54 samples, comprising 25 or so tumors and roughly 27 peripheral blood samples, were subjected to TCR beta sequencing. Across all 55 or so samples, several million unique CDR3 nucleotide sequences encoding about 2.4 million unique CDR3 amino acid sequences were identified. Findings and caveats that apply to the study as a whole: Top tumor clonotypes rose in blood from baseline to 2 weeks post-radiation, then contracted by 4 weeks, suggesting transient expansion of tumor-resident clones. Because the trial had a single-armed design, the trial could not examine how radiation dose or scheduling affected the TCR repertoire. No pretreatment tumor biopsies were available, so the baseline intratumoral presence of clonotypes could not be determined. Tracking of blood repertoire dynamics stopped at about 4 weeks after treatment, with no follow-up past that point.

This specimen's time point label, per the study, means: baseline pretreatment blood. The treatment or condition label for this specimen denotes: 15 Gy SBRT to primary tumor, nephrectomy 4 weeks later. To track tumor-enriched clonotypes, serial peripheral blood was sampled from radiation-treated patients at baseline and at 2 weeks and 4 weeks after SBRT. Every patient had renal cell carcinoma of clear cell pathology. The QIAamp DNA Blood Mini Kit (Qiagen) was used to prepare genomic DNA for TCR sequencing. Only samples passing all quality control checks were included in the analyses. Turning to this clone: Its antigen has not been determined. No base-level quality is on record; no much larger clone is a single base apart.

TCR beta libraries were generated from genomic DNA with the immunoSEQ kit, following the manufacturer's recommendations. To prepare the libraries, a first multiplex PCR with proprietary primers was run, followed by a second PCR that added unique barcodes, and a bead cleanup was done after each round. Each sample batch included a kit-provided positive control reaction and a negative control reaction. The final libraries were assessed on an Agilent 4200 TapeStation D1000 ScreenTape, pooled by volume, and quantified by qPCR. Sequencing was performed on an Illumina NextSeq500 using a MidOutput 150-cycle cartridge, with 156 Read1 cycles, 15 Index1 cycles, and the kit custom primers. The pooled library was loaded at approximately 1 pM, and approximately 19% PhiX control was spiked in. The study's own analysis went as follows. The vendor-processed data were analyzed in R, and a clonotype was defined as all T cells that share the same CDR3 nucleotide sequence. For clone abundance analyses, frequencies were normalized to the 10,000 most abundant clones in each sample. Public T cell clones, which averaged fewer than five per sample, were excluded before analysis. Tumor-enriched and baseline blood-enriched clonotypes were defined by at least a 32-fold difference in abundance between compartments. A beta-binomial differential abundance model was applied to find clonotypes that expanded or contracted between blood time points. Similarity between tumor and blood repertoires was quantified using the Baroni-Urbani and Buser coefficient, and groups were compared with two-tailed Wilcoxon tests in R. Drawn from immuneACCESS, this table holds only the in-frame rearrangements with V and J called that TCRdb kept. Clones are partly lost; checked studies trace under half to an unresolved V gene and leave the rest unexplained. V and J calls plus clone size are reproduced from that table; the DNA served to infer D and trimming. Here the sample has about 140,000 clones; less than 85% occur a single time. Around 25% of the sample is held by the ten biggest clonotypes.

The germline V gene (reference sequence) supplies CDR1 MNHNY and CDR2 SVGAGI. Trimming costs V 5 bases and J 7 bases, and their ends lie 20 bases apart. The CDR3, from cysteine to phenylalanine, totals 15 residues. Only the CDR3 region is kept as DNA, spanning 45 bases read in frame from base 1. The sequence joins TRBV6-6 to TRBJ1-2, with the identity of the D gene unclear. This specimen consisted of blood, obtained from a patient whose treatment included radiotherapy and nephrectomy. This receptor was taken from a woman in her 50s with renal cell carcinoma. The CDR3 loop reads CASSNTGLPTGGYTF. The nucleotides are TGTGCCAGCAGTAATACGGGTCTGCCGACGGGTGGCTACACCTTC.